This entry lists 12 T cell receptor beta chains sequenced from one sample in a study of OX40 agonist ivuxolimab in advanced cancers. Sequencing was performed with immunoSEQ multiplex PCR; in TCRdb, only in-frame clones are kept and a portion is missing. The data show about 67,000 clones, over 75% seen once. Sequenced here: CD4+ or CD8+ T cells sorted from blood, sampled in a trial of the OX40 agonist ivuxolimab. The receptors were gathered from an adult with an advanced solid tumor such as melanoma, head and neck, liver or kidney cancer.

This chain uses TRBV5-1 with TRBJ2-6; tentatively, D is TRBD2 (5 bases). The CDR3 totals 15 residues. The germline V gene encodes CDR1 SGHRS and CDR2 YFSETQ. V gave up 6 bases and J gave up 0 bases, with 10 bases separating them. The CDR3 loop is CASTAGISGANVLTF. CDR3 bases: TGCGCCAGCACCGCCGGGATCTCTGGGGCCAACGTCCTGACTTTC.

This chain links TRBV7-9 with TRBJ2-3; 7 bases fit TRBD2. The CDR3 is 17 amino acids. From germline, CDR1 is SEHNR and CDR2 FQNEAQ (reference sequence). Germline trimming cut 3 bases from V and 4 bases from J; bases unmatched to any gene: 13. CDR3 in DNA: TGTGCCAGCAGCTTCCCTCGGGTGGGAGGGCTTCCAGATACGCAGTATTTT. This translates into CASSFPRVGGLPDTQYF. Together with reference TRBV7-9 and TRBJ2-3, the CDR3 gives the full variable domain: DTGVSQNPRHKITKRGQNVTFRCDPISEHNRLYWYRQTLGQGPEFLTYFQNEAQLEKSRLLSDRFSAERPKGSFSTLEIQRTEQGDSAMYLCASSFPRVGGLPDTQYFGPGTRLTVL.

The V and J genes are TRBV7-9 and TRBJ1-1; TRBD1 matches at 9 bases. CDR1 is SEHNR, CDR2 FQNEAQ, per germline (reference sequence). The CDR3 is 15 residues long. Trimming at V came to 6 bases and at J to 1 base, leaving 6 bases not matched to a gene. Written as DNA, the CDR3 is TGTGCCAGCAGTAAACAGGGGGCCGGGAACACTGAAGCTTTCTTT. Translating it yields CASSKQGAGNTEAFF.

This chain links TRBV7-8 with TRBJ1-1; no clear D gene. This CDR3 has 14 amino acids. Germline V gene sequence: CDR1 SGHVS, CDR2 FQNEAQ. V was pared by 4 bases and J by 1 base, with 10 bases between. The DNA of the CDR3 is TGTGCCAGCAGCTCGGATGTGGGGAACACTGAAGCTTTCTTT. It yields the protein CASSSDVGNTEAFF. Supplemented by reference TRBV7-8 and TRBJ1-1, the full variable domain reads GAGVSQSPRYKVAKRGQDVALRCDPISGHVSLFWYQQALGQGPEFLTYFQNEAQLDKSGLPSDRFFAERPEGSVSTLKIQRTQQEDSAVYLCASSSDVGNTEAFFGQGTRLTVV.

The rearrangement uses TRBV27 and TRBJ2-1; D is uncertain. Trimming left V 1 base short and J 2 bases short, with 12 bases between. The CDR3 loop spans 16 amino acids. Looked up from germline, CDR1 is MNHEY and CDR2 is SMNVEV (reference sequence). CDR3 bases: TGTGCCAGCAGTTTATACTGGGTAACGACCTACAATGAGCAGTTCTTC. This sequence encodes CASSLYWVTTYNEQFF.

The chain employs TRBV7-8 and TRBJ2-3, with 14 bases matching TRBD2. V lost 5 bases and J lost 4; bases outside the gene matches: 14. CDR1 is SGHVS and CDR2 is FQNEAQ in the germline V gene. CDR3 size: 19 residues. The CDR3: CASSLTSGGARLRADTQYF. In DNA, the CDR3 is TGTGCCAGCAGCCTGACTAGCGGGGGGGCCCGTCTTCGGGCAGATACGCAGTATTTT. Complete variable domain (other parts from reference TRBV7-8 and TRBJ2-3): GAGVSQSPRYKVAKRGQDVALRCDPISGHVSLFWYQQALGQGPEFLTYFQNEAQLDKSGLPSDRFFAERPEGSVSTLKIQRTQQEDSAVYLCASSLTSGGARLRADTQYFGPGTRLTVL.

The chain carries TRBV2 and TRBJ2-2; 7 positions match TRBD1. The V segment lost 4 bases and the J segment 6 bases; nucleotides outside the gene matches: 8. The CDR3 contains 15 residues. Germline loops: CDR1 SNHLY, CDR2 FYNNEI. In DNA, the CDR3 is TGTGCCAGCAGTGGAGGACAGGTAGCCCCCGGGGAGCTGTTTTTT. As protein: CASSGGQVAPGELFF.

The sample holds a few counts of this clone. The genes are TRBV2 and TRBJ1-2; TRBD1 aligns across 7 bases. The CDR3 runs 13 residues. Looked up from germline, CDR1 is SNHLY and CDR2 is FYNNEI. V lost 7 bases to trimming and J lost 3 bases; unmatched junction nucleotides: 5. CDR3 amino acids: CASTLGQDYGYTF. The CDR3 DNA is TGTGCCAGCACCCTCGGACAGGACTATGGCTACACCTTC.

The chain links TRBV4-1 to TRBJ2-7; 12 bases map to TRBD2. Germline V gives CDR1 MGHRA, CDR2 YSYEKL. V lost 1 base and J lost 5; bases outside the gene matches: 6. This CDR3 spans 16 amino acids. The CDR3 reads CASSQARTSGTDEQYF. As DNA, the CDR3 is TGCGCCAGCAGCCAAGCCCGGACTAGCGGGACTGACGAGCAGTACTTC.

CDR3 protein: CASSLSRVWETQYF. The CDR3 DNA reads as TGTGCCAGCAGCTTAAGTAGGGTATGGGAGACCCAGTACTTC. The chain has TRBV7-2 and TRBJ2-5; unclear D gene. Germline CDR1 and CDR2: SGHTA and FQGNSA. The CDR3 is 14 amino acids. Trimming removed 2 bases from V and 5 bases from J, with 12 bases in between.

V gene TRBV4-1 combines with J gene TRBJ2-2, with D maybe TRBD1 (6 bases). With 1 base removed from V and 1 base from J, the gap between germline ends came to 7 bases. The CDR3 has 15 amino acids. The germline V gene encodes CDR1 MGHRA and CDR2 YSYEKL. The CDR3 is CASSQVTGNTGELFF. The CDR3 nucleotides read TGCGCCAGCAGCCAAGTGACAGGGAACACCGGGGAGCTGTTTTTT.

The rearrangement links TRBV28 to TRBJ1-2, with 8 bases matching TRBD1. The germline gives CDR1 MDHEN, CDR2 SYDVKM. This CDR3 contains 16 residues. J gave up 4 bases and V 2 bases, and 9 bases lay outside the gene matches. The CDR3 is CASSLTRTGFAYGYTF. In DNA form, the CDR3 reads TGTGCCAGCAGTTTAACCAGGACAGGGTTCGCCTATGGCTACACCTTC.